This TCR beta chain is drawn from a study of identifying expanded T cells in peripheral blood. General observations from the study: Variance in clone template counts between approximately two-week samples significantly increased with total template count across all healthy donors.

A word on this clone: The antigen remains unidentified.

Using immunoSEQ multiplex PCR, the repertoire was profiled, and TCRdb retains in-frame clones only, with some absent. Among tens of thousands of clones, around 89% were seen once, and the ten largest hold around 2.7%. Germline CDR1 and CDR2: SGHAT and FQNNGV. The length of the CDR3 is 13 residues. Trimming cost V 5 bases and J 6 bases, with 10 bases left between them. Sequenced sample: blood. The clonotype originates from a person aged 18 to 75 in good health. This chain joins TRBV11-2 and TRBJ2-2; D is undetermined. CDR3 loop: CASSPIGAGELFF. In DNA, the CDR3 is TGTGCCAGCAGCCCCATAGGCGCCGGGGAGCTGTTTTTT.